Each of the 9 T cell receptor beta chains below was sequenced from the same sample in a study of T cell responses to AZD1222 COVID-19 vaccine. The method was immunoSEQ multiplex PCR; TCRdb's version includes in-frame clones alone and lacks a portion of them. The sample includes about 75,000 clones, 70% to 90% of them seen just once. The sequencing here drew on peripheral blood, taken 28 days after the second dose of the MenACWY control vaccine. These receptors all come from an adult who received the MenACWY meningococcal vaccine as a control.

V gene TRBV30 combines with J gene TRBJ2-7; 7 bases fit TRBD1. Unmatched junction bases numbered 3, after V lost 7 bases and J lost 3 bases. The CDR3 length is 11 residues. Germline-derived CDR1 and CDR2 are GTSNPN and SVGIG (reference sequence). The CDR3 DNA sequence: TGTGCCTATCAGGGGGACTACGAGCAGTACTTC. It yields the protein CAYQGDYEQYF.

The CDR3 protein is CASTQDRGGSPLHF. In DNA form, the CDR3 reads TGTGCCAGTACCCAGGACAGGGGAGGTTCACCCCTCCACTTT. This chain joins TRBV19 and TRBJ1-6; 9 positions match TRBD1. Germline values: CDR1 LNHDA, CDR2 SQIVND (reference sequence). V trimming: 7 bases; J trimming: 9 bases; junction bases outside the gene matches: 7. The CDR3 extends over 14 amino acids. Full variable domain (missing parts from reference TRBV19 and TRBJ1-6): DGGITQSPKYLFRKEGQNVTLSCEQNLNHDAMYWYRQDPGQGLRLIYYSQIVNDFQKGDIAEGYSVSREKKESFPLTVTSAQKNPTAFYLCASTQDRGGSPLHFGNGTRLTVT.

The chain employs TRBV29-1 and TRBJ1-6, with TRBD1 identical over 9 bases. The CDR3 extends over 13 amino acids. The trim removed 6 bases at V and 10 bases at J, leaving 7 bases unmatched. From germline, CDR1 is SQVTM and CDR2 ANQGSEA. The CDR3 is CSVGDREGSPLHF. DNA for the CDR3: TGCAGCGTCGGGGACAGGGAGGGGTCACCCCTCCACTTT.

The chain employs TRBV2 and TRBJ1-2, with D possibly TRBD1 on 6 matching bases. V lost 6 bases and J 6 bases, leaving 14 bases between the germline ends. This CDR3 has 13 amino acids. The V gene's germline CDR1 is SNHLY and CDR2 FYNNEI. The CDR3 DNA reads TGTGCCAGCAGACTTCAGGGGATCGATGGCTACACCTTC. This gives the protein CASRLQGIDGYTF.

The chain combines TRBV10-3 with TRBJ2-7; D gene ambiguous. V was pared by 6 bases and J by 6 bases, with 12 bases between. Germline assignment: CDR1 ENHRY and CDR2 SYGVKD. The CDR3 is 12 residues long. CDR3 protein: CAISDQRSEQYF. Written as DNA, the CDR3 is TGTGCCATCAGCGATCAGCGTAGCGAGCAGTACTTC.

DNA for the CDR3: TGTGCCAGCAGCTCGCTGTCCCGGCAGACGAGCTCCTATAATTCACCCCTCCACTTT. It encodes CASSSLSRQTSSYNSPLHF. This chain connects TRBV14 to TRBJ1-6; D unresolved. This CDR3 has 19 residues. Germline V gene data show CDR1 as SGHDN and CDR2 as FVKESK. V was clipped by 5 bases and J by 0 bases, with 20 bases between them.

As DNA, the CDR3 is TGTGCCAGCTCACTCGGGACAGGGGGCAGGGCTGAAGCTTTCTTT. Translating it yields CASSLGTGGRAEAFF. V is TRBV18 and J is TRBJ1-1; TRBD1 matches at 12 bases. The length of the CDR3 is 15 residues. V lost 4 bases, J lost 6 bases, and 6 bases stayed unmatched. Per the germline V gene, CDR1 is KGHSH and CDR2 is LQKENI.

The rearrangement links TRBV4-2 to TRBJ2-2; D gene unclear. The germline V and J ends were trimmed by 0 bases and 6 bases, with 5 bases remaining between them. Germline CDR1 reads LGHNA; CDR2 reads YNFKEQ. This CDR3 has 13 residues. The CDR3 DNA reads as TGTGCCAGCAGCCAAGATCGGCCCGGGGAGCTGTTTTTT. Residues: CASSQDRPGELFF.

This sequence joins TRBV10-1 and TRBJ2-7; D might be TRBD1 or TRBD2, each matching 5 bases. The V end lost 8 bases, the J end lost 7 bases, and 18 bases lay between the germline ends. The germline V gene encodes CDR1 WNHNN and CDR2 SYGVQD (reference sequence). The length of the CDR3 is 13 residues. For the CDR3, the DNA is TGCGCCAGCCATGGGGCCGGAGCGGAAGAGCAGTACTTC. Translating it yields CASHGAGAEEQYF.